The 10 T cell receptor beta chains listed next were all sequenced from one sample in a study of blood T cell repertoires in COVID-19. The data were produced by immunoSEQ multiplex PCR, yet TCRdb's version contains in-frame clones alone and is incomplete. The sample gives some 74,000 clones, roughly nine tenths of which show up once; 2.5% to 3% is in the top ten. Sequencing was performed on peripheral blood. These receptors were obtained from a man aged 45-65 years with COVID-19, enrolled during active disease.

The chain employs TRBV5-1 and TRBJ1-1, with D unresolved. With 0 bases removed from V and 5 bases from J, the gap between germline ends came to 11 bases. The CDR3 runs 14 residues. Germline assignment: CDR1 SGHRS and CDR2 YFSETQ. The CDR3 DNA reads TGCGCCAGCAGCTTGGGGACGTGGAGGACTGAAGCTTTCTTT. This encodes CASSLGTWRTEAFF.

This clone was detected once. The V gene is TRBV24-1, the J gene TRBJ2-5; maybe TRBD1 (5 bases). The CDR3 has 14 amino acids. V lost 5 bases and J lost 5, with 14 bases in between. In germline, CDR1 is KGHDR, CDR2 SFDVKD. CDR3 amino acids: CATSATGPAETQYF. The CDR3 DNA is TGTGCCACCAGTGCTACAGGCCCGGCGGAGACCCAGTACTTC.

The genes are TRBV5-1 and TRBJ1-1; D remains unclear. The CDR3 runs to 14 residues. The germline V gene has CDR1 SGHRS and CDR2 YFSETQ. The V gene lost 2 bases and the J gene lost 4 bases, with 12 bases spanning the gap. The CDR3 DNA is TGCGCCAGCAGCTTAGAGTCCTCGGGCACTGAAGCTTTCTTT. It yields the protein CASSLESSGTEAFF.

This chain joins TRBV5-1 and TRBJ1-2; 10 nucleotides agree with TRBD1. V gave up 3 bases and J gave up 7 bases; unmatched junction bases: 6. Germline CDR1 and CDR2: SGHRS and YFSETQ. The CDR3 runs to 14 residues. The CDR3 coding sequence is TGCGCCAGCAGCTGGACAGGGGGGGCTGCTGGCTACACCTTC. Amino acids: CASSWTGGAAGYTF.

On this clone itself: A read error may account for a junction end that differs from germline. The genes are TRBV7-8 and TRBJ1-5; D may be TRBD1 (6 bases). The germline V gene encodes CDR1 SGHVS and CDR2 FQNEAQ. The length of the CDR3 is 17 residues. CDR3 nucleotide sequence: TGTGCCAGCAGCTTAGGTCAGGGGTCCCTTAGCAGTCAGCCCCAGCATTTT. It yields the protein CASSLGQGSLSSQPQHF.

This clone was detected only a few times. CDR3 in amino acids: CASKDRALYNEQFF. CDR3 DNA sequence: TGCGCCAGCAAAGACAGGGCCCTTTACAATGAGCAGTTCTTC. The chain has TRBV5-1 and TRBJ2-1; 7 bases map to TRBD1. CDR1 and CDR2 from the germline V gene are SGHRS and YFSETQ. The V gene end was trimmed by 6 bases and the J gene end by 4 bases; junction bases not matched to a gene: 7. The CDR3 covers 14 residues.

The chain is built from TRBV7-9 and TRBJ1-5; 10 bases agree with TRBD1. V lost 5 bases, J lost 5 bases, and 9 bases stayed unmatched. In germline, CDR1 is SEHNR, CDR2 FQNEAQ (reference sequence). The CDR3 loop spans 16 amino acids. The DNA of the CDR3 is TGTGCCAGCAGCCCCCCGGGACAGGGGATCGATCAGCCCCAGCATTTT. It specifies CASSPPGQGIDQPQHF.

DNA for the CDR3: TGTGCCATCTTCTTACAGGGATTTGAAGCTTTCTTT. Encoded protein: CAIFLQGFEAFF. The chain is built from TRBV10-3 and TRBJ1-1; D might be TRBD1 (6 bases). The CDR3 length is 12 residues. Trimming pared 8 bases from V and 7 bases from J, leaving 14 bases between. The germline V gene has CDR1 ENHRY and CDR2 SYGVKD.

This sequence joins TRBV7-3 and TRBJ1-1; D not certain. Between the trimmed V and J ends, which lost 3 bases and 0 bases, there was a span of 8 bases. Germline-derived CDR1 and CDR2 are SGHTA and FQGTGA. The CDR3 has 14 residues. CDR3 sequence (DNA): TGTGCCAGCAGCTTTCGACATCTGAACACTGAAGCTTTCTTT. Translation: CASSFRHLNTEAFF.

This clone was detected only a few times. V usage is TRBV5-4 and J usage is TRBJ1-1, with 7 bases aligning to TRBD1. This CDR3 spans 15 amino acids. Germline trimming cut 6 bases from V and 4 bases from J; bases unmatched to any gene: 12. CDR1 is SGHNT and CDR2 is YYREEE in the germline V gene (reference sequence). CDR3 sequence: CASIRDRLGTTEAFF. The CDR3 nucleotides are TGTGCCAGCATTAGGGACAGATTGGGGACCACTGAAGCTTTCTTT.